Below, 11 T cell receptor beta chains from the same sample are listed, as sequenced in a study of T cell repertoires in ileal Crohn's disease. As to time point: inflamed ileum from the surgical specimen. The repertoire was sequenced with immunoSEQ multiplex PCR; TCRdb's copy has only in-frame clones and lacks some. Of roughly 15,000 clones in the sample, 76% are singletons; the top ten hold over 3.5%. The sample comprised ileal tissue. The receptors stem from an adult with Crohn's disease.

This clone has only a few counts. V gene TRBV29-1 combines with J gene TRBJ2-1; the D gene is possibly TRBD1 (6 bases). The V gene's germline CDR1 is SQVTM and CDR2 ANQGSEA. The CDR3 is 12 residues long. V was trimmed by 6 bases and J by 8 bases, leaving 14 bases between them. The CDR3 reads CSVLKGVDEQFF. The CDR3 nucleotides are TGCAGCGTCCTCAAGGGGGTGGATGAGCAGTTCTTC.

This clone was counted a single time. This chain joins TRBV21-1 and TRBJ2-7; TRBD1 was called by the table and not checked on the DNA. TRBV21-1 has pseudogene status. This CDR3 region has 18 residues. The CDR3 spells CASSIFKLGTPIPYEQYF. The CDR3 DNA follows: TGTGCCAGCAGCATCTTTAAACTCGGGACACCTATCCCCTACGAGCAGTACTTC.

With respect to this clone: Other DNA sequences in the sample encode the same CDR3. The chain is built from TRBV27 and TRBJ2-5; the match to TRBD2 covers 11 bases. The CDR3 contains 20 residues. Trimming cost V 0 bases and J 4 bases; bases outside gene matches: 16. The germline gives CDR1 MNHEY, CDR2 SMNVEV (reference sequence). CDR3 region: CASSLSRVGVAGGRAETQYF. Written as DNA, the CDR3 is TGTGCCAGCAGTTTATCGCGGGTCGGGGTAGCGGGGGGGCGGGCAGAGACCCAGTACTTC.

This chain joins TRBV11-2 and TRBJ2-1; 9 bases agree with TRBD2. The V and J ends lost 2 bases and 2 bases, in that order; junction bases with no gene match: 4. The CDR3 runs to 16 residues. Germline V CDR1 and CDR2: SGHAT, FQNNGV. CDR3: CASSLLAGSTYNEQFF. In nucleotides, the CDR3 is TGTGCCAGCAGCTTACTAGCGGGGTCGACCTACAATGAGCAGTTCTTC. Full variable domain (missing parts from reference TRBV11-2 and TRBJ2-1): EAGVAQSPRYKIIEKRQSVAFWCNPISGHATLYWYQQILGQGPKLLIQFQNNGVVDDSQLPKDRFSAERLKGVDSTLKIQPAKLEDSAVYLCASSLLAGSTYNEQFFGPGTRLTVL.

The chain has TRBV19 and TRBJ2-1; D gene unclear. CDR1 and CDR2 (germline): LNHDA, SQIVND (reference sequence). Trimming took 0 bases from V and 0 from J, leaving 9 bases between them. There are 16 residues in the CDR3. CDR3 DNA: TGTGCCAGTAGTATAGAAGGATCCAGCTCCTACAATGAGCAGTTCTTC. It encodes CASSIEGSSSYNEQFF. The full variable domain, completed using reference TRBV19 and TRBJ2-1, is DGGITQSPKYLFRKEGQNVTLSCEQNLNHDAMYWYRQDPGQGLRLIYYSQIVNDFQKGDIAEGYSVSREKKESFPLTVTSAQKNPTAFYLCASSIEGSSSYNEQFFGPGTRLTVL.

This clone appeared a few times. The chain joins TRBV29-1 to TRBJ1-1; no reliable D call. Germline V gives CDR1 SQVTM, CDR2 ANQGSEA. CDR3 size: 14 residues. V was pared by 1 base and J by 1 base, with 10 bases between. DNA for the CDR3: TGCAGCGTTGAAGCTAACACACCGAACACTGAAGCTTTCTTT. Amino acid sequence: CSVEANTPNTEAFF.

This clone showed up just a few times. The chain recombines TRBV2 with TRBJ2-1; D is unclear. V was cut by 5 bases and J by 10 bases, with 9 bases left in between. This CDR3 is built from 11 residues. CDR1 SNHLY and CDR2 FYNNEI come from the germline V gene. The CDR3 sequence is CASSRHGEQFF. The CDR3 nucleotides are TGTGCCAGCAGTAGACATGGGGAGCAGTTCTTC.

This clone has more than one count but fewer than ten. The DNA for the CDR3 is TGTGCCAGCAGTGCATGGGGGATAGGGGAGGGCTCTGGAAACACCATATATTTT. Translated: CASSAWGIGEGSGNTIYF. The chain is built from TRBV27 and TRBJ1-3; D is possibly TRBD1 (5 bases). Per the germline V gene, CDR1 is MNHEY and CDR2 is SMNVEV (reference sequence). Trimming stripped 5 bases from V and 0 bases from J, with 20 bases between. The CDR3 is 18 amino acids.

J is TRBJ2-1 and V is TRBV6-1; D is possibly TRBD1 (6 bases). The CDR3 sequence is 15 residues long. The V gene lost 6 bases and the J gene lost 3 bases, with 15 bases spanning the gap. Per germline, CDR1 MNHNS and CDR2 SASEGT. In nucleotides, the CDR3 is TGTGCCAGCAGCTCATGGGGACACTTCTACAATGAGCAGTTCTTC. Its translation: CASSSWGHFYNEQFF.

The CDR3 nucleotides are TGTGCCAGCAGCTTAGATCCAATTAGCGGCAAAAACATTCAGTACTTC. Protein sequence: CASSLDPISGKNIQYF. The rearrangement links TRBV11-2 to TRBJ2-4; tentative D call: TRBD2 (6 bases). Trimming took off 0 bases at V and 3 bases at J, with 12 bases between the two ends. The V gene's germline CDR1 is SGHAT and CDR2 FQNNGV. The CDR3 is 16 amino acids.

The chain combines TRBV9 with TRBJ2-2; 8 bases agree with TRBD1. The CDR3 consists of 14 residues. The germline gives CDR1 SGDLS, CDR2 YYNGEE. J was trimmed by 8 bases and V by 4 bases; bases with no gene match: 7. CDR3 bases: TGTGCCAGCAGCACCCAGGGGGCGCTTGGGGAGCTGTTTTTT. It yields the protein CASSTQGALGELFF.